Ten or more counts support the clone carrying this T cell receptor (beta chain). Its cognate antigen is unknown. This specimen belongs to a study of identical twins. Study conclusions and caveats: Memory repertoires lacked the insertion deficit that abundant cord blood beta clonotypes showed. Excess sharing by twins proved weaker in beta out-of-frame sequences.

V was shortened by 1 base and J by 1 base, with 8 bases between the two germline ends. This CDR3 region has 14 residues. Germline CDR1 SGHVS, CDR2 FQNEAQ. Template switching introduced a universal primer site, and the cDNA bore unique molecular identifiers. TCRdb used MiXCR to reprocess the 5' RACE reads, holding one entry per CDR3 protein. The sample lists 350,000 to 500,000 distinct CDR3 sequences, under 20% occurring once. Healthy Caucasians alone served as donors. The chain uses TRBV7-8 and TRBJ2-7; D remains ambiguous. The sequence derives from a man in his forties or fifties in good health. Material: naive T cells sorted from blood. The CDR3 sequence is CASSLDYGSYEQYF. For the CDR3, the DNA is TGTGCCAGCAGCTTAGACTACGGATCCTACGAGCAGTACTTC.